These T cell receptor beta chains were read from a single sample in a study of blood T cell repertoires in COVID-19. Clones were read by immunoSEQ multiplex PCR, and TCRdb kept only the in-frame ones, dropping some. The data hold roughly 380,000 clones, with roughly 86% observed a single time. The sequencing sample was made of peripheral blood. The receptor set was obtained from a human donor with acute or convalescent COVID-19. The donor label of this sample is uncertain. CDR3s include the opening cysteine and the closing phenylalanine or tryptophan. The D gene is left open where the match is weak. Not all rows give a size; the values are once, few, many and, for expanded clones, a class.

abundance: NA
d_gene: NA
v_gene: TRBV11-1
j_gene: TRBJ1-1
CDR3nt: TGTGCCAGCAGCTACCCAGGTGGGGGCGCAAACACTGAAGCTTTCTTT
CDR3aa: CASSYPGGGANTEAFF

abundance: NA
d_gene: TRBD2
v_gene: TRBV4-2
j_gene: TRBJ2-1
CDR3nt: TGTGCCAGCAGCCAAGGAGCGGGTAGCGGGAGAGAGCAGTTCTTC
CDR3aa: CASSQGAGSGREQFF

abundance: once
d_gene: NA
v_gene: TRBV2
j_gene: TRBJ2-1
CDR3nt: TGTGCCAGCAGTGAAGGGGGAACAGGGTCCGATGAGCAGTTCTTC
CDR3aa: CASSEGGTGSDEQFF

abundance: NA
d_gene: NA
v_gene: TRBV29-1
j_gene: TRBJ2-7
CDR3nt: TGCAGCGTTGGGCAGGGAATCAGTAACGAGCAGTACTTC
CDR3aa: CSVGQGISNEQYF

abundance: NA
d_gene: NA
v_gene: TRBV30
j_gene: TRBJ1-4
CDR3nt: TGTGCCTGGAGCACAGGAACTAATGAAAAACTGTTTTTT
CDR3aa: CAWSTGTNEKLFF

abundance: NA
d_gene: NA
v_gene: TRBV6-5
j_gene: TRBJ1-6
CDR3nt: TGTGCCAGCGGGTGGGGGAGGAATTCACCCCTCCACTTT
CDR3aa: CASGWGRNSPLHF

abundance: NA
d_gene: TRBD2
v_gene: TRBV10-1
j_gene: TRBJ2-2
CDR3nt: TGCGCCAGCAGACCGGGACTAGCGAATACCGGGGAGCTGTTTTTT
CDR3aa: CASRPGLANTGELFF

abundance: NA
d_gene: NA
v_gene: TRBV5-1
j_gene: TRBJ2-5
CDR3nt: TGCGCCAGCAGCCCGGACGGTAGCGGTGGTAGGACCCAGTACTTC
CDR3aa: CASSPDGSGGRTQYF

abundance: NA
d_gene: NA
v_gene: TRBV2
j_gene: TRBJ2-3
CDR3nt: TGTGCCAGCAGGGGGACATCCATGGCAGATACGCAGTATTTT
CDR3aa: CASRGTSMADTQYF

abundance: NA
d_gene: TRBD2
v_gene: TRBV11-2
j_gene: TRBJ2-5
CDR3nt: TGTGCCAGCAGCCAAAGTCCGGGAGGGGAGACCCAGTACTTC
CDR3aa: CASSQSPGGETQYF

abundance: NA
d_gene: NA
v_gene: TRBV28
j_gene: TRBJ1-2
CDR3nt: TGTGCCAGCAGGAGACAGACCTATGGCTACACCTTC
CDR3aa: CASRRQTYGYTF

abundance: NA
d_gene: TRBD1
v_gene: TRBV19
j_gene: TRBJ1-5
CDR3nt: TGTGCCAGTAGCGCGGTGGGGACAGTCAATCAGCCCCAGCATTTT
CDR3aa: CASSAVGTVNQPQHF

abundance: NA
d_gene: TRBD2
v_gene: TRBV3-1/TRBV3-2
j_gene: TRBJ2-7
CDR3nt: TGTGCCAGCAGCCAAGGGACTAGCGGAACCTACGAGCAGTACTTC
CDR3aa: CASSQGTSGTYEQYF

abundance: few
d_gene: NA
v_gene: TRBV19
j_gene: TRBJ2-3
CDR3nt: TGTGCCAGTAGTCCCCGGGACACCGGGGCAGATACGCAGTATTTT
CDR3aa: CASSPRDTGADTQYF

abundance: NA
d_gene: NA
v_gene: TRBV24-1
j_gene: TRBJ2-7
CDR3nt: TGTGCCACCAGTGATTTGATACCAGGGCACGAGCAGTACTTC
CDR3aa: CATSDLIPGHEQYF

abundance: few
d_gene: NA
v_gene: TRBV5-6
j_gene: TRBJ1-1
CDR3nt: TGTGCCAGCGGGGGACAAGTGAACACTGAAGCTTTCTTT
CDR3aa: CASGGQVNTEAFF

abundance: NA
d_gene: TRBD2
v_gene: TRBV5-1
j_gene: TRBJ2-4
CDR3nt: TGCGCCAGCAGCTTGGCTAGCGGGAGGACCAAAAACATTCAGTACTTC
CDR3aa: CASSLASGRTKNIQYF

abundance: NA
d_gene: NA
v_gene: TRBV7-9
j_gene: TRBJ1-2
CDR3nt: TGTGCCAGCAGCTTGACAGGTCCCTATGGCTACACCTTC
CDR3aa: CASSLTGPYGYTF

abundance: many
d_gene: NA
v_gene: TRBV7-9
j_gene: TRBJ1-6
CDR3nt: TGTGCCAGCAGCTTTGATACAGATAATTCACCCCTCCACTTT
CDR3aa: CASSFDTDNSPLHF

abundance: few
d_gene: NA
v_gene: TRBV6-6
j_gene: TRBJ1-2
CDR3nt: TGTGCCAGCAGTTACGAACCCTACACAGGGTTTAATGGCTACACCTTC
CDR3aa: CASSYEPYTGFNGYTF

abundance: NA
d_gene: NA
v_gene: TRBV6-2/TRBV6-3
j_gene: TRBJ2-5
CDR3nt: TGTGCCAGCAGTTATGCAGGGAACGGAGAGACCCAGTACTTC
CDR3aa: CASSYAGNGETQYF

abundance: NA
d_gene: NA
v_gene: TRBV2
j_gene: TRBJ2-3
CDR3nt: TGTGCCAGCAGGAAGGAGATCGCGCAGTATTTT
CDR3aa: CASRKEIAQYF

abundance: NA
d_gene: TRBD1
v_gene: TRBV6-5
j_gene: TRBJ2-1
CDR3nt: TGTGCCAGCAGGAAACAACAGGGGAATGAGCAGTTCTTC
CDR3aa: CASRKQQGNEQFF

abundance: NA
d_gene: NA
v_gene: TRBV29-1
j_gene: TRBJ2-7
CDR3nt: TGCAGCGTTGGGAGCTACCTCGAATACGAGCAGTACTTC
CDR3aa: CSVGSYLEYEQYF

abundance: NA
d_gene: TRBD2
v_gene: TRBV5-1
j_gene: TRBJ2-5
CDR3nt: TGCGCCAGCAGCCTAACTAGCGGGGGGGCCGGAGAGACCCAGTACTTC
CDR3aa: CASSLTSGGAGETQYF

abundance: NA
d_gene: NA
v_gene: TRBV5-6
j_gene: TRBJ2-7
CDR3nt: TGTGCCAGCAGCGGAGGGGCAGGGTCGATCTACGAGCAGTACTTC
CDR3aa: CASSGGAGSIYEQYF

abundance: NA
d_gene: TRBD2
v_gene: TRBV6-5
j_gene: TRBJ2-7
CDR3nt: TGTGCCTGTGCGCGGGAGAGCTACGAGCAGTACTTC
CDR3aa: CACARESYEQYF